The next 8 T cell receptor beta chains were all read from a single sample in a study of Tregs in tolerant kidney transplant recipients. Assay used: immunoSEQ multiplex PCR; TCRdb lists only in-frame clones, some missing. The sample consists of tens of thousands of clones, 85% to 95% of them appearing once. Source material: CD8+ T cells from blood. These TCRs come from a human donor in good health.

This chain uses TRBV5-8 with TRBJ1-5; D is ambiguous. Germline CDR1 reads SGHTS; CDR2 reads YDEGEE. The CDR3 totals 14 residues. The V and J ends lost 2 bases and 2 bases respectively, with 8 bases between them. CDR3 DNA sequence: TGTGCCAGCAGCTTTTGGATGGGCAATCAGCCCCAGCATTTT. As protein: CASSFWMGNQPQHF.

The rearrangement joins TRBV7-9 to TRBJ1-2; tentatively, D is TRBD1 (6 bases). The germline V and J ends were trimmed by 5 bases and 4 bases, with 17 bases remaining between them. Germline-derived CDR1 and CDR2 are SEHNR and FQNEAQ (reference sequence). This CDR3 spans 15 amino acids. CDR3 sequence reads: CASSLDNRVSYGYTF. Here the CDR3 DNA reads TGTGCCAGCAGCCTTGACAACAGGGTCTCCTATGGCTACACCTTC.

The chain employs TRBV6-1 and TRBJ2-2; D call uncertain. The CDR3 consists of 15 residues. With 0 bases removed from V and 2 bases from J, the gap between germline ends came to 7 bases. The germline gives CDR1 MNHNS, CDR2 SASEGT. The CDR3 nucleotides read TGTGCCAGCAGTGAAGCGGTAGCTAACACCGGGGAGCTGTTTTTT. This sequence encodes CASSEAVANTGELFF.

The chain links TRBV9 to TRBJ1-2; no clear D gene. The CDR3 length is 16 residues. Germline-derived CDR1 and CDR2 are SGDLS and YYNGEE. V lost 3 bases and J lost 0, with 15 bases in between. This chain's CDR3 is CASSGFWGEANYGYTF. Here the CDR3 DNA reads TGTGCCAGCAGCGGTTTCTGGGGAGAGGCTAACTATGGCTACACCTTC.

The chain couples TRBV27 to TRBJ2-5; 8 nucleotides align to TRBD2. Germline V gene data show CDR1 as MNHEY and CDR2 as SMNVEV (reference sequence). CDR3 size: 15 residues. Trimming at V came to 3 bases and at J to 4 bases, leaving 7 bases not matched to a gene. CDR3 sequence: CASSLASGRGETQYF. DNA for the CDR3: TGTGCCAGCAGTTTGGCGAGCGGGAGAGGAGAGACCCAGTACTTC.

This clone is a singleton in its sample. This chain uses TRBV6-5 with TRBJ1-1; no clear D. In germline, CDR1 is MNHEY, CDR2 SVGAGI. The CDR3 loop spans 12 amino acids. Trimming removed 2 bases at V and 5 bases at J, with 6 bases between. The CDR3, as DNA: TGTGCCAGCAGTTACGGGCGGACTGAAGCTTTCTTT. Translated, it gives CASSYGRTEAFF.

CDR3 sequence reads: CASSSRGTGRANEKLFF. CDR3 DNA sequence: TGTGCCAGCAGCTCCCGGGGGACAGGGCGAGCTAATGAAAAACTGTTTTTT. The V and J genes are TRBV13 and TRBJ1-4, with 9 bases lining up with TRBD1. The trim removed 4 bases at V and 3 bases at J, leaving 9 bases unmatched. Per germline, CDR1 PRHDT and CDR2 FYEKMQ (reference sequence). The CDR3 has 17 residues.

The chain has TRBV27 and TRBJ1-2; tentative D call: TRBD1 (6 bases). CDR1 and CDR2 (germline): MNHEY, SMNVEV (reference sequence). V was pared by 1 base and J by 0 bases, with 12 bases between. The CDR3 extends over 16 amino acids. CDR3 sequence (DNA): TGTGCCAGCAGTTTATTGGCAGGGGATACTAACTATGGCTACACCTTC. Residues: CASSLLAGDTNYGYTF.